This T cell receptor beta chain was obtained from a study of radiotherapy plus CTLA-4 blockade in lung cancer. Points from the study as a whole: TCR clones originating in tumors grew in number in blood after radiotherapy plus ipilimumab.

Receiving focal radiation plus CTLA-4 blockade with ipilimumab were patients who had chemo-refractory metastatic non-small-cell lung cancer. This CDR3 is built from 12 residues. Germline V gene data show CDR1 as LNHDA and CDR2 as SQIVND (reference sequence). Trimming left V 2 bases short and J 14 bases short, with 15 bases between. Sequencing was performed with immunoSEQ multiplex PCR; in TCRdb, only in-frame clones are kept and a portion is missing. The table includes tens of thousands of clones, around 87% detected once. Comments on this clone: What it binds is not known.

The receptor was derived from a human donor with non-small cell lung cancer that progressed on radiotherapy plus ipilimumab. The chain couples TRBV19 to TRBJ1-1; no definite D call. Sequenced material: peripheral blood, taken from a patient treated with radiotherapy plus ipilimumab. The CDR3 DNA sequence: TGTGCCAGTAGTATAATGCCACAGAGCCTCTTCTTT. It encodes CASSIMPQSLFF.